This paragraph covers one TCR beta chain sequence. The data were taken from a study of blood T cell repertoires in COVID-19. Clones were sequenced by immunoSEQ multiplex PCR, and TCRdb holds only the in-frame ones, with some missing. Altogether about 53,000 clones are present, roughly 84% being singletons, with the ten largest covering 10% to 15%. V gave up 6 bases and J gave up 4 bases, with 21 bases separating them. Germline V CDR1 and CDR2: ENHRY, SYGVKD. The CDR3 consists of 16 residues. The source of this sequence is a man between 65 and 80 years old with active COVID-19. The sequencing sample was made of peripheral blood. V and J are TRBV10-3 and TRBJ1-1; tentative D call: TRBD1 (6 bases). The CDR3 loop reads CAIRTNTGLTGTEAFF. CDR3 DNA sequence: TGTGCCATCAGAACCAATACAGGGTTAACCGGCACTGAAGCTTTCTTT.